These 10 T cell receptor beta chains were sequenced from one sample in a study of T cells in Graves' hyperthyroidism and ophthalmopathy. TCR beta CDR3 regions were amplified from RNA transcripts. The HTBI set primed first-round TCR CDR3 RT-PCR. Each CDR3 protein gets one entry after TCRdb re-called the multiplex PCR reads with MiXCR. The sample consists of approximately 530,000 distinct CDR3 sequences, over 15% of them appearing once. Sequences were obtained from blood. The origin of the receptors is a woman under 30 with Graves' hyperthyroidism.

The sample holds many counts of this clonotype. The V call is TRBV10-1, the J call TRBJ2-7; 7 positions agree with TRBD1. With 2 bases clipped from V and 3 bases from J, the junction kept 7 bases outside the gene matches. CDR1 is WNHNN, CDR2 SYGVQD, per germline (reference sequence). This CDR3 comprises 15 residues. CDR3 sequence reads: CASSEARTGLYEQYF. The DNA for the CDR3 is TGCGCCAGCAGTGAGGCCCGGACAGGACTCTACGAGCAGTACTTC.

This clonotype was picked up many times. The CDR3 DNA reads TGTGCCAGCTCACCAGGGTTTGGAAACACCATATATTTT. Translation: CASSPGFGNTIYF. V and J are TRBV18 and TRBJ1-3; no clear D gene. The CDR3 sequence is 13 residues long. Per germline, CDR1 KGHSH and CDR2 LQKENI. V was cut by 2 bases and J by 3 bases, with 5 bases left in between.

There are a few counts of this clonotype. The rearrangement joins TRBV28 to TRBJ2-1, with D possibly matching TRBD2 (6 bases). The germline V and J ends were trimmed by 5 bases and 9 bases, with 14 bases remaining between them. Germline CDR1 MDHEN, CDR2 SYDVKM. The CDR3 has 13 amino acids. CDR3 coding DNA: TGTGCCAGCAGTGAAGGTTGGGGGGTTGAGCAGTTCTTC. This encodes CASSEGWGVEQFF. The variable domain in full, completed from reference TRBV28 and TRBJ2-1, reads DVKVTQSSRYLVKRTGEKVFLECVQDMDHENMFWYRQDPGLGLRLIYFSYDVKMKEKGDIPEGYSVSREKKERFSLILESASTNQTSMYLCASSEGWGVEQFFGPGTRLTVL.

Comment on this clonotype: One base away lies a much larger clone, so this may be a sequencing read error. The V and J genes are TRBV7-2 and TRBJ1-1; D is perhaps TRBD1 (5 bases). In germline, CDR1 is SGHTA, CDR2 FQGNSA. This CDR3 region has 15 residues. Here the CDR3 DNA reads TGTGCCTGCAGCTTGCAGGGACTACTGAACACTGAAGCTTTCTTT. Protein: CACSLQGLLNTEAFF.

This clonotype was detected a few times. The genes are TRBV4-1 and TRBJ2-3; the match to TRBD1 covers 9 bases. After removal of 4 bases from V and 5 bases from J, the junction contained 13 bases not matched to a gene. Germline-derived CDR1 and CDR2 are MGHRA and YSYEKL. This CDR3 is 17 amino acids long. The CDR3 loop is CASSPNTGTGLGDTQYF. The CDR3 DNA reads TGCGCCAGCAGCCCAAATACCGGGACAGGGCTTGGAGATACGCAGTATTTT.

This clonotype has just a few counts. This chain connects TRBV25-1 to TRBJ2-3, with 9 bases identical to TRBD2. CDR1 and CDR2 from the germline V gene are MGHDK and SYGVNS. The CDR3 extends over 15 amino acids. V trimming: 2 bases; J trimming: 2 bases; junction bases outside the gene matches: 2. CDR3 in DNA: TGTGCCAGCAGTGAAGCGGGAGGGGCCACAGATACGCAGTATTTT. Protein sequence: CASSEAGGATDTQYF.

This clonotype occurred a few times. The chain recombines TRBV27 with TRBJ2-2, with D possibly TRBD1 on 6 matching bases. The germline gives CDR1 MNHEY, CDR2 SMNVEV (reference sequence). Trimming stripped 7 bases from V and 4 bases from J, with 16 bases between. The CDR3 extends over 15 amino acids. For the CDR3, the DNA is TGTGCCAGCACCCAGTTGGGACACCCCACCGGGGAGCTGTTTTTT. It encodes CASTQLGHPTGELFF.

CDR3 residues: CRVLVTYEQYF. CDR3 bases: TGCAGAGTTCTGGTAACCTACGAGCAGTACTTC. The rearrangement joins TRBV29-1 to TRBJ2-7; the D is unclear. From germline, CDR1 is SQVTM and CDR2 ANQGSEA. The CDR3 sequence is 11 residues long.

The sample holds a few counts of this clonotype. The rearrangement uses TRBV4-2 and TRBJ2-1; TRBD1 matches at 9 bases. Per the germline V gene, CDR1 is LGHNA and CDR2 is YNFKEQ. Trimming at V came to 4 bases and at J to 7 bases, leaving 11 bases not matched to a gene. CDR3 length equals 16 residues. CDR3 region: CASSPDPGQGWNEQFF. As DNA, the CDR3 is TGTGCCAGCAGCCCAGACCCGGGACAGGGTTGGAATGAGCAGTTCTTC.

The V and J genes are TRBV20-1 and TRBJ2-5; perhaps TRBD2 as D (5 bases). V lost 3 bases and J lost 1, with 9 bases in between. The CDR3 is 13 amino acids. In germline, CDR1 is DFQATT, CDR2 SNEGSKA (reference sequence). CDR3 residues: CSASIRGQETQYF. The CDR3 nucleotides are TGCAGTGCTAGTATCCGGGGCCAAGAGACCCAGTACTTC.